The next 27 T cell receptor beta chains were all read from a single sample in a study of T cells after yellow fever vaccination. Each CDR3 protein gets one entry after TCRdb re-called the 5' RACE reads with MiXCR. The sample yields about 350,000 distinct CDR3 sequences, about 7.8% seen once. The material sequenced was PBMCs, taken 45 days after the first yellow fever vaccination. Receptors originate from a young man who received the YFV17D yellow fever vaccine.

This clonotype was seen ten or more times. The chain has TRBV7-2 and TRBJ2-7, with TRBD2 matching over 12 bases. V shed 5 bases, J shed 9 bases, and the junction held 17 bases outside the gene matches. Per germline, CDR1 SGHTA and CDR2 FQGNSA. CDR3 length: 17 amino acids. The CDR3 bases are TGTGCCAGCAGCCCCTGGACTAGCGGGGCCCCAACGGGAGGGCAGTACTTC. Residues: CASSPWTSGAPTGGQYF.

V gene TRBV5-1 combines with J gene TRBJ2-3, with TRBD2 matching 12 bases. The germline CDR1 and CDR2 sequences are SGHRS and YFSETQ. With V trimmed by 0 bases and J by 2 bases, 7 bases remained unmatched. The CDR3 runs 18 residues. CDR3 sequence (DNA): TGCGCCAGCAGCTTGGGACTAGCGGGGGAGAAAATCACAGATACGCAGTATTTT. As protein: CASSLGLAGEKITDTQYF.

The chain uses TRBV7-9 and TRBJ2-1; no reliable D call. The CDR3 extends over 14 amino acids. Trimming removed 4 bases at V and 9 bases at J, with 16 bases between. Germline V gene lookup returns CDR1 SEHNR and CDR2 FQNEAQ (reference sequence). The CDR3 DNA reads TGTGCCAGCAGCTCTCACGACCCAAAGGGTGAGCAGTTCTTC. This translates into CASSSHDPKGEQFF. Based on the CDR3 plus reference TRBV7-9 and TRBJ2-1, the full variable domain is DTGVSQNPRHKITKRGQNVTFRCDPISEHNRLYWYRQTLGQGPEFLTYFQNEAQLEKSRLLSDRFSAERPKGSFSTLEIQRTEQGDSAMYLCASSSHDPKGEQFFGPGTRLTVL.

The chain combines TRBV11-2 with TRBJ2-5, with 13 bases matching TRBD2. Germline V gene lookup returns CDR1 SGHAT and CDR2 FQNNGV. Germline trimming cut 5 bases from V and 0 bases from J; bases unmatched to any gene: 3. The CDR3 totals 16 residues. The CDR3 spells CASSGLAGAYQETQYF. The CDR3, as DNA: TGTGCCAGCAGCGGACTAGCGGGGGCCTACCAAGAGACCCAGTACTTC.

Only a few counts were recorded for this clonotype. The V call is TRBV13, the J call TRBJ2-5; 11 bases are shared with TRBD2. Germline lookup yields CDR1 PRHDT and CDR2 FYEKMQ (reference sequence). The CDR3 consists of 18 residues. J lost 6 bases, V lost 1 base, and 13 bases had no gene match. The CDR3 DNA reads TGTGCCAGCAGCTTAGTCGCTAGCGGGGGGCCACCGTTGAAGACCCAGTACTTC. Translating it yields CASSLVASGGPPLKTQYF.

The gene calls are TRBV5-1 and TRBJ1-5; possible D gene TRBD1, 6 bases. The CDR3 contains 14 residues. CDR1 is SGHRS, CDR2 YFSETQ, per germline. Trimming removed 1 base at V and 6 bases at J, with 11 bases between. CDR3 residues: CASSLYLGGQPQHF. The DNA for the CDR3 is TGCGCCAGCAGCTTGTATTTAGGGGGTCAGCCCCAGCATTTT.

The genes are TRBV24-1 and TRBJ1-5; D remains ambiguous. The CDR3 is 13 residues long. V was shortened by 1 base and J by 5 bases, with 5 bases between the two germline ends. CDR1 is KGHDR and CDR2 is SFDVKD in the germline V gene. The CDR3 region is CATSDFADQPQHF. CDR3 coding DNA: TGTGCCACCAGTGATTTTGCGGATCAGCCCCAGCATTTT.

The rearrangement joins TRBV7-8 to TRBJ1-5; D is unresolved. This CDR3 is 15 amino acids long. Trimming cost V 5 bases and J 0 bases, with 11 bases left between them. Per the germline V gene, CDR1 is SGHVS and CDR2 is FQNEAQ. The CDR3 sequence: CASSPRLYSNQPQHF. In DNA, the CDR3 is TGTGCCAGCAGCCCTAGGCTATATAGCAATCAGCCCCAGCATTTT. The full variable domain, rest sourced from reference TRBV7-8 and TRBJ1-5, is GAGVSQSPRYKVAKRGQDVALRCDPISGHVSLFWYQQALGQGPEFLTYFQNEAQLDKSGLPSDRFFAERPEGSVSTLKIQRTQQEDSAVYLCASSPRLYSNQPQHFGDGTRLSIL.

This rearrangement joins TRBV5-4 to TRBJ2-4, with 7 positions matching TRBD2. Trimming removed 1 base from V and 1 base from J; junction bases left unmatched: 8. Looked up from germline, CDR1 is SGHNT and CDR2 is YYREEE (reference sequence). This CDR3 has 17 amino acids. The CDR3 protein is CASSLNGAGDAKNIQYF. The CDR3, as DNA: TGTGCCAGCAGCTTGAATGGGGCGGGGGACGCCAAAAACATTCAGTACTTC.

The genes are TRBV7-2 and TRBJ1-5, with TRBD1 identical over 9 bases. The V gene end was trimmed by 7 bases and the J gene end by 5 bases; junction bases not matched to a gene: 3. The CDR3 length is 13 residues. CDR1 is SGHTA, CDR2 FQGNSA, per germline. The CDR3 DNA sequence: TGTGCCAGCACCTGGACAGGGGATCAGCCCCAGCATTTT. Translation gives CASTWTGDQPQHF.

This clonotype has a handful of counts. This chain links TRBV20-1 with TRBJ2-2, with 9 bases that match TRBD2. Trimming cost V 8 bases and J 4 bases; bases outside gene matches: 8. Germline CDR1 reads DFQATT; CDR2 reads SNEGSKA (reference sequence). The CDR3 is 14 residues long. The CDR3 protein is CSRLAEPLTGELFF. As DNA, the CDR3 is TGCAGTAGACTAGCGGAACCTCTCACCGGGGAGCTGTTTTTT.

The V and J genes are TRBV19 and TRBJ2-7; D possibly matches TRBD1 or TRBD2 (6 bases each). CDR1 is LNHDA and CDR2 is SQIVND in the germline V gene (reference sequence). This CDR3 comprises 11 residues. The V end lost 9 bases, the J end lost 7 bases, and 13 bases lay between the germline ends. The CDR3 DNA reads as TGTGCCAGGAAAGGAGGGGGGGAGCAGTACTTC. It specifies CARKGGGEQYF.

This clonotype was counted only a few times. The rearrangement uses TRBV11-3 and TRBJ2-2; the D is unclear. Germline V gene sequence: CDR1 SGHNT, CDR2 YENEEA. V was trimmed by 5 bases and J by 1 base, leaving 11 bases between them. The CDR3 consists of 15 residues. CDR3 protein: CASSPFEGNTGELFF. The CDR3 region has the DNA TGTGCCAGCAGCCCGTTTGAAGGGAACACCGGGGAGCTGTTTTTT. Drawing the rest from reference TRBV11-3 and TRBJ2-2, the complete variable domain is EAGVVQSPRYKIIEKKQPVAFWCNPISGHNTLYWYLQNLGQGPELLIRYENEEAVDDSQLPKDRFSAERLKGVDSTLKIQPAELGDSAVYLCASSPFEGNTGELFFGEGSRLTVL.

At least ten counts were recorded for this clonotype. The chain recombines TRBV27 with TRBJ2-5; D not resolved. The CDR3 sequence is 12 residues long. The germline CDR1 and CDR2 sequences are MNHEY and SMNVEV (reference sequence). Trimming shortened V by 6 bases and J by 3 bases, and 8 bases separated the two germline ends. The CDR3 spells CASSPTKETQYF. The CDR3 bases are TGTGCCAGCAGCCCAACCAAAGAGACCCAGTACTTC.

This clonotype was counted between two and nine times. The genes are TRBV5-1 and TRBJ1-5; D ambiguous. CDR1 is SGHRS, CDR2 YFSETQ, per germline. The CDR3 is 14 residues long. V lost 4 bases, J lost 4 bases, and 12 bases lay in between. The CDR3 DNA sequence: TGCGCCAGCAGCCCGGTCCTAATAAATCAGCCCCAGCATTTT. The encoded protein is CASSPVLINQPQHF.

This chain uses TRBV5-1 with TRBJ1-5, with D possibly TRBD1 on 6 matching bases. The CDR3 runs to 14 residues. Trimming left V 4 bases short and J 6 bases short, with 14 bases between. The germline gives CDR1 SGHRS, CDR2 YFSETQ. Here the CDR3 reads CASSPRGGVQPQHF. For the CDR3, the DNA is TGCGCCAGCAGCCCCCGGGGGGGCGTTCAGCCCCAGCATTTT.

This chain connects TRBV6-1 to TRBJ2-3; TRBD2 agrees at 14 bases. V shed 6 bases and J 5 bases; nucleotides not matched to a gene: 4. The CDR3 sequence is 15 residues long. Germline V CDR1 and CDR2: MNHNS, SASEGT. CDR3 amino acids: CASSQTSGGGDTQYF. The CDR3, as DNA: TGTGCCAGCAGCCAGACTAGCGGGGGGGGAGATACGCAGTATTTT.

In this sample, this clonotype turned up a few times. The chain employs TRBV7-9 and TRBJ1-2; perhaps TRBD1 as D (5 bases). This CDR3 contains 14 residues. Germline V gene data show CDR1 as SEHNR and CDR2 as FQNEAQ (reference sequence). V gave up 1 base and J gave up 3 bases, with 9 bases separating them. The CDR3 bases are TGTGCCAGCAGCTTAGAAAGCAGGGACTATGGCTACACCTTC. Its protein product is CASSLESRDYGYTF.

The chain carries TRBV4-1 and TRBJ1-1; D might be TRBD1 (5 bases). The CDR3 has 19 amino acids. The germline gives CDR1 MGHRA, CDR2 YSYEKL. Trimming took off 0 bases at V and 0 bases at J, with 20 bases between the two ends. The CDR3 here is CASSQDLRPGRAMNTEAFF. CDR3 nucleotide sequence: TGCGCCAGCAGCCAAGATCTGCGGCCAGGGAGGGCCATGAACACTGAAGCTTTCTTT.

This clonotype was observed a few times. The V gene is TRBV3-1, the J gene TRBJ2-2, with D maybe TRBD2 (5 bases). V was clipped by 1 base and J by 8 bases, with 11 bases between them. Germline V gives CDR1 LGHDT, CDR2 YNNKEL (reference sequence). This CDR3 is built from 14 residues. The DNA for the CDR3 is TGTGCCAGCAGCCAAGGGGAGATTCCGGGGGAGCTGTTTTTT. This encodes CASSQGEIPGELFF.

This chain links TRBV15 with TRBJ1-6; no reliable D call. Trimming shortened V by 3 bases and J by 8 bases, and 5 bases separated the two germline ends. Germline loops: CDR1 LNHNV, CDR2 YYDKDF (reference sequence). This CDR3 has 12 amino acids. The CDR3 spells CATSREDSPLHF. The CDR3 DNA reads as TGTGCCACCAGCAGGGAGGATTCACCCCTCCACTTT.

In this sample, this clonotype turned up many times. This chain uses TRBV18 with TRBJ2-5; D may be TRBD1 (6 bases). The CDR3 runs to 14 residues. Germline CDR1 and CDR2: KGHSH and LQKENI. Trimming shortened V by 3 bases and J by 3 bases, and 11 bases separated the two germline ends. The CDR3 coding sequence is TGTGCCAGCTCACCCCAGTGGGACAAAGAGACCCAGTACTTC. Its protein is CASSPQWDKETQYF. The full variable domain, its missing parts supplied by reference TRBV18 and TRBJ2-5, is NAGVMQNPRHLVRRRGQEARLRCSPMKGHSHVYWYRQLPEEGLKFMVYLQKENIIDESGMPKERFSAEFPKEGPSILRIQQVVRGDSAAYFCASSPQWDKETQYFGPGTRLLVL.

This clonotype has just a few counts. This chain uses TRBV19 with TRBJ1-2; no definite D call. With 4 bases removed from V and 1 base from J, the gap between germline ends came to 7 bases. The CDR3 extends over 13 amino acids. The germline V gene encodes CDR1 LNHDA and CDR2 SQIVND (reference sequence). In DNA, the CDR3 is TGTGCCAGTAGTACCTCGGTTAACTATGGCTACACCTTC. This translates into CASSTSVNYGYTF. The entire variable domain, with the rest obtained from reference TRBV19 and TRBJ1-2, is as follows: DGGITQSPKYLFRKEGQNVTLSCEQNLNHDAMYWYRQDPGQGLRLIYYSQIVNDFQKGDIAEGYSVSREKKESFPLTVTSAQKNPTAFYLCASSTSVNYGYTFGSGTRLTVV.

This clonotype was seen a few times. The chain combines TRBV12-5 with TRBJ1-1; D unclear. The V end lost 3 bases, the J end lost 6 bases, and 5 bases lay between the germline ends. This CDR3 is built from 11 residues. Germline values: CDR1 LGHNT, CDR2 FRNRAP. The CDR3 nucleotides read TGTGCTAGTGGTTTAATCTCTGAAGCTTTCTTT. Protein sequence: CASGLISEAFF.

J is TRBJ2-1 and V is TRBV7-6; the match to TRBD2 covers 13 bases. The CDR3 is 17 residues long. Germline loops: CDR1 SGHVS, CDR2 FNYEAQ. V dropped 4 bases and J dropped 8; count of bases not matched to a gene: 11. This CDR3 reads CASSSYRLAGGRYEQFF. In DNA, the CDR3 is TGTGCCAGCAGCTCTTACCGACTAGCGGGGGGCCGCTATGAGCAGTTCTTC.

The table lists this clonotype with a few counts. The rearrangement uses TRBV7-2 and TRBJ2-6; no clear D gene. Germline-derived CDR1 and CDR2 are SGHTA and FQGNSA. V dropped 1 base and J dropped 0 bases, with 10 bases sitting between them. The length of the CDR3 is 17 residues. The CDR3 DNA sequence: TGTGCCAGCAGCTTAGTTTACTGGGACTCTGGGGCCAACGTCCTGACTTTC. Translated: CASSLVYWDSGANVLTF.

V usage is TRBV12-3 or TRBV12-4 and J usage is TRBJ2-6, with D unclear. The CDR3 extends over 13 amino acids. Trimming removed 10 bases at V and 0 bases at J, with 7 bases between. The CDR3 loop is CATRVSGANVLTF. As DNA, the CDR3 is TGTGCCACTAGGGTCTCTGGGGCCAACGTCCTGACTTTC.